This T cell receptor (beta chain) was identified in a study of blood T cell repertoires in COVID-19 (dated by TCRdb to about 2020). At the level of the whole study: The collaborator samples originated in the United States, Italy and Spain and spanned the acute and convalescent phases of COVID-19. The sample metadata nearly always contained a de-identified subject ID, COVID-19 status, age in years and sex. Samples came from the ongoing ImmuneRACE study (first 160 participants) plus 1,254 subjects from 6 global collaborators. Deeply sampled blood TCRbeta repertoires from subjects exposed to, actively infected with, or recovered from COVID-19 were included in the dataset. The material from the prospective study consisted of cDNA or gDNA derived from T cells, B-cell-depleted T cells, or PBMCs. The repertoires were released in a freely available public database intended as a resource for research on the immune response to SARS-CoV-2. Where available, HLA class I and class II types were obtained from metadata supplied by the sample provider rather than from assay-based typing. Findings and caveats that apply to the study as a whole: Clinical and demographic metadata were provided uncurated, with the amount varying by source and participant.

Collaborating institutions collected whole blood in K2EDTA tubes following their own protocols. For TCRbeta analysis, collaborator samples were shipped as frozen whole blood, as isolated PBMCs, or as DNA extracted from either sample type. The immunoSEQ Assay, a bias-controlled multiplex PCR, was used to amplify TCRbeta CDR3 regions from genomic DNA. Regarding the original processing steps: Within the assay, amplification of reference gene primers was used to estimate how many nucleated cells each sample contained. To quantify the absolute abundance of each unique TCRbeta CDR3 rearrangement, sequence reads were collapsed and filtered. Productive Simpson clonality was computed per sample as the square root of Simpson's diversity index over productive rearrangements. The table was pulled from immuneACCESS by TCRdb, which kept in-frame rearrangements only. Such tables lose some clones; where checked, under half of the loss comes from unresolved V genes, and the rest has no known cause. The V and J calls and the clone size are those of that table, but D and trimming were determined from the DNA. For this sample there are 70,000 to 75,000 clones; 79% appear just once. Of the sample, about 30% falls within the top ten clones.

The CDR3, from cysteine to phenylalanine, totals 15 residues. Only CDR3 DNA remains: 45 bases, in frame from the first base. The junction shows trimming of 2 bases on V and 6 bases on J, and the gene matches do not reach 9 bases of it. The germline V gene (reference sequence) sets CDR1 to SGHNT and CDR2 to YYREEE. For this clone: What this receptor recognizes is not known. No base quality values were provided; no much bigger clone lies one nucleotide off.

The receptor chain draws on TRBV5-4 and TRBJ2-3; the junction holds 7 bases that match TRBD2. This sequence was found in a man in his fifties or sixties with active or convalescent COVID-19. The sample taken for sequencing was peripheral blood. The DNA sequence is as follows: TGTGCCAGCAGCTTAAGCGGGGCAACGGGGGATACGCAGTATTTT. It encodes CASSLSGATGDTQYF. Joined to the reference TRBV5-4 and TRBJ2-3 proteins, this CDR3 gives the full variable domain: ETGVTQSPTHLIKTRGQQVTLRCSSQSGHNTVSWYQQALGQGPQFIFQYYREEENGRGNFPPRFSGLQFPNYSSELNVNALELDDSALYLCASSLSGATGDTQYFGPGTRLTVL.